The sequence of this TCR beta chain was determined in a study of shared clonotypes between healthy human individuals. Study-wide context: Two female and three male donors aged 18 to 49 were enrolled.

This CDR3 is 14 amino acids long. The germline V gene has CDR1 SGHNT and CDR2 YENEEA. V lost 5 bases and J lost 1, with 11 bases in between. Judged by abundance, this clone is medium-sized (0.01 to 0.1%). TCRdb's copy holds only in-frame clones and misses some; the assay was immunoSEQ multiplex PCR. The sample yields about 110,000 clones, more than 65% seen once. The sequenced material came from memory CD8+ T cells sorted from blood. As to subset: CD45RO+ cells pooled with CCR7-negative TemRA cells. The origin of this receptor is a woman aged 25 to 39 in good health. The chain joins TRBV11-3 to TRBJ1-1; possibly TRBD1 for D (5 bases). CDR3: CASSASTENTEAFF. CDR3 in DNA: TGTGCCAGCAGCGCCTCGACAGAGAACACTGAAGCTTTCTTT.